This T cell receptor beta chain was observed in a study of shared clonotypes between healthy human individuals. Sequencing used immunoSEQ multiplex PCR; TCRdb keeps in-frame clones, though not all of them. This sample has approximately 530,000 clones, with about 96% found just once. The V segment lost 5 bases and the J segment 6 bases; nucleotides outside the gene matches: 9. Per germline, CDR1 SEHNR and CDR2 FQNEAQ (reference sequence). The CDR3 consists of 15 residues. This receptor was taken from a woman younger than 45 in good health. The sample taken for sequencing was naive CD4+ T cells sorted from blood. Subset in this sample: CD45RA+ positively selected. The chain carries TRBV7-9 and TRBJ1-3, with 8 positions matching TRBD1. The CDR3 sequence is CASSAPTGVENTIYF. The CDR3 region has the DNA TGTGCCAGCAGCGCCCCGACAGGGGTAGAAAACACCATATATTTT.